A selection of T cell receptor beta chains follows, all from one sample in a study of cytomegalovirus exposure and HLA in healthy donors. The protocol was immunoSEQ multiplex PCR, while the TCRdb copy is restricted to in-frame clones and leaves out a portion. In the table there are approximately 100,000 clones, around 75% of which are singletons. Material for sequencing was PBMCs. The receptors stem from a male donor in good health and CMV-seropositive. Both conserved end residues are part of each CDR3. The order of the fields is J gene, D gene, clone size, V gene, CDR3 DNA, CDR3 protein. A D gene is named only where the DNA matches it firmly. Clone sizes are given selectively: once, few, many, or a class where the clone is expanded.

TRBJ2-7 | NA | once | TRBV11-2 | TGTGCCAGCAGCTTAGGTAGCGGCGGCGAGCAGTACTTC | CASSLGSGGEQYF
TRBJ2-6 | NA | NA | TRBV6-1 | TGTGCCAGCAGTGGGGGGCTTGGGGCCAACGTCCTGACTTTC | CASSGGLGANVLTF
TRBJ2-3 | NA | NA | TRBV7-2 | TGTGCCAGCAATCATTGGGGGGGCCCGGGAGATACGCAGTATTTT | CASNHWGGPGDTQYF
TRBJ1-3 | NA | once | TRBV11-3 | TGTGCCAGCAGCTTAGAAATTGGCCTCAGGACTGGAAACACCATATATTTT | CASSLEIGLRTGNTIYF
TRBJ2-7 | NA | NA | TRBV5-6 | TGTGCCAGCAGTTTTGGCTTCTACGAGCAGTACTTC | CASSFGFYEQYF
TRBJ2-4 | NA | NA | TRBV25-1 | TGTGCCAGCAGCAGGGGAGGGGCGCTGAACATTCAGTACTTC | CASSRGGALNIQYF
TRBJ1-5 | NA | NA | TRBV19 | TGTGCCAGTAGTCTCGCGCGGGATCAGCCCCAGCATTTT | CASSLARDQPQHF
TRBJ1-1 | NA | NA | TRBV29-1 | TGCAGCGTGGGAGCGGATATGAACACTGAAGCTTTCTTT | CSVGADMNTEAFF
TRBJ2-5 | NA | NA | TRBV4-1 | TGCGCCAGCAGCCGCACCCCACCGGGGAACCAAGAGACCCAGTACTTC | CASSRTPPGNQETQYF
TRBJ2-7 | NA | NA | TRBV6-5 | TGTGCCAGCAGTTACTTGCAGGGGAAGGAGTACGAGCAGTACTTC | CASSYLQGKEYEQYF
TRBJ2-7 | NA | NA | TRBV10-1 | TGCGCCAGCAGTGAGAGATTGGCGGGGGAGCAGTACTTC | CASSERLAGEQYF
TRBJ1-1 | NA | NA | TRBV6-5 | TGTGCCAGCAGTTGGGGGACTGCGTCTGAAGCTTTCTTT | CASSWGTASEAFF
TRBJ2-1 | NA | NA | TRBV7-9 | TGTGCCAGCAGCTATCGGGGATACAATGAGCAGTTCTTC | CASSYRGYNEQFF
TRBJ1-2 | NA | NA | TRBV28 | TGTGCCAGCAGTTGGCTCGCCTATGGCTACACCTTC | CASSWLAYGYTF
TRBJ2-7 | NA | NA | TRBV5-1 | TGCGCCAGCAAGACAACTTCCTCCCCATACGAGCAGTACTTC | CASKTTSSPYEQYF
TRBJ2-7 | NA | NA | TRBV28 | TGTGCCAGCAGACCCAGCGGCGGGACCTACGAGCAGTACTTC | CASRPSGGTYEQYF
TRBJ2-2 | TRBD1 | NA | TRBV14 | TGTGCCAGCAGCCTGTCCGCCCAGGGGGCGGGCACCGGGGAGCTGTTTTTT | CASSLSAQGAGTGELFF
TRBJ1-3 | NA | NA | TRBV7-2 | TGTGCCAGCAGCCCCCGACAGGAGACCTCTGGAAACACCATATATTTT | CASSPRQETSGNTIYF
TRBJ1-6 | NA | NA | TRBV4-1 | TGCGCCAGCAGCTTCCGGGTCACAATCGGGGATTCACCCCTCCACTTT | CASSFRVTIGDSPLHF
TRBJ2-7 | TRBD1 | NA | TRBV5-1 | TGCGCCAGGGTAGACAGGGGTCCCTACGAGCAGTACTTC | CARVDRGPYEQYF
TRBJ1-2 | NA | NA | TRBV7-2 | TGTGCCAGCAGCTTAGATAGGATCCTTTGGCGGGGCTACACCTTC | CASSLDRILWRGYTF
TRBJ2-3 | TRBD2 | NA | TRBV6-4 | TGTGCCAGCCGCCAGACTAGCGTCGCAGATACGCAGTATTTT | CASRQTSVADTQYF
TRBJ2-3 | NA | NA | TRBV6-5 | TGTGCCAGCAGTTCAGAGGCCGATACGCAGTATTTT | CASSSEADTQYF
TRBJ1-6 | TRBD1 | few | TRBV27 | TGTGCCAGTGCCGGGACAGGGATATCGTGGAATTCACCCCTCCACTTT | CASAGTGISWNSPLHF
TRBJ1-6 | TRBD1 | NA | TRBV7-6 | TGTGCCAGCAGCTTCGGTGGGACAGGGGGCAAGAATAATTCACCCCTCCACTTT | CASSFGGTGGKNNSPLHF
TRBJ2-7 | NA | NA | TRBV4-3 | TGCGCCAGCAGCCTAGGGACATTGAGCTCCTACGAGCAGTACTTC | CASSLGTLSSYEQYF
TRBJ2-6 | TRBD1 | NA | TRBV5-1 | TGCGCCACCGCTAAAAAGGGACAGGGGGTGTCTGGGGCCAACGTCCTGACTTTC | CATAKKGQGVSGANVLTF
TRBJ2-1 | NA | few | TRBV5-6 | TGTGCCAGCAGCTTGATGTTGGCCAATGAGCAGTTCTTC | CASSLMLANEQFF
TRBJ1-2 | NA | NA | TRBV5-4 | TGTGCCAGCAGCTTGGCTGGACAGAGGACATATGGCTACACCTTC | CASSLAGQRTYGYTF
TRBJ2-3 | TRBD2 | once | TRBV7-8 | TGTGCCAGCAGCTTAGTCATAGCGGGGGTTACTAGCACAGATACGCAGTATTTT | CASSLVIAGVTSTDTQYF
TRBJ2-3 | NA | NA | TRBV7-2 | TGTGCCAGCAGCGGCCCCACGGACACCCGAAGCACAGATACGCAGTATTTT | CASSGPTDTRSTDTQYF
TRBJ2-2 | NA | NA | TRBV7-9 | TGTGCCAGCAGTCCAAGGAGAGGCACCGGGGAGCTGTTTTTT | CASSPRRGTGELFF
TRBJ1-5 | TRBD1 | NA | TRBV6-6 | TGTGCCAGCAGTCCAGACAGGGGTGAAGCCCATTTT | CASSPDRGEAHF
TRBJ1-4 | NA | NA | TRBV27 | TGTGCCAGCAGTTTCTCAGGGTTTGAAAAACTGTTTTTT | CASSFSGFEKLFF
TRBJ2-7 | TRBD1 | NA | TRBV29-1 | TGCAGCGTTGAAGTGGGGACAGACTACGAGCAGTACTTC | CSVEVGTDYEQYF
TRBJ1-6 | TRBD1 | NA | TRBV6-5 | TGTGCCAGCAGTTCCACAGGGGATAGGCCGCCCCCCCACTTT | CASSSTGDRPPPHF
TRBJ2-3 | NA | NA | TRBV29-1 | TGCAGCGGAGCAGGGCGATCTAGCACAGATACGCAGTATTTT | CSGAGRSSTDTQYF
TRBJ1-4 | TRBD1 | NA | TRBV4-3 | TGCGCCAGCAGCCCCACAGGGGGTACGAATGAAAAACTGTTTTTT | CASSPTGGTNEKLFF
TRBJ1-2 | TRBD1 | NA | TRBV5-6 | TGTGCCAGCAGCCTGGACAGGGGGCTGCGTGGCTACACCTTC | CASSLDRGLRGYTF
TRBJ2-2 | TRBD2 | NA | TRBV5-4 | TGTGCCAGCAGCCCGCGACTGCTAGCGGGCACCGGGGAGCTGTTTTTT | CASSPRLLAGTGELFF
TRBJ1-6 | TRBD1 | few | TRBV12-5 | TGTGCTAGTGGTTTGGGACAGGGGGCGGAAAATTCACCCCTCCACTTT | CASGLGQGAENSPLHF
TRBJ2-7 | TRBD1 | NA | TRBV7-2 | TGTGCCAGCAGCTTAGGACAGGGGGGGGTCTACGAGCAGTACTTC | CASSLGQGGVYEQYF
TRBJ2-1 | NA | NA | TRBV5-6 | TGTGCCAGCACCCGTTACAATGAGCAGTTCTTC | CASTRYNEQFF
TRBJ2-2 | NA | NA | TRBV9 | TGTGCCAGCAGCGTGGTTGGGGGCGGCACCGGGGAGCTGTTTTTT | CASSVVGGGTGELFF
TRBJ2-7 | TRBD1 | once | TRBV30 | TGTGCCTGGAGTTATGGGACAGGGGGAGACGAGCAGTACTTC | CAWSYGTGGDEQYF
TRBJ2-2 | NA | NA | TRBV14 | TGTGCCAGCAGCCGGCTAGGAGACACCGGGGAGCTGTTTTTT | CASSRLGDTGELFF
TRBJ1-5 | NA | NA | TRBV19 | TGTGCCAGTGGAGGGAGGCTTGATCAGCCCCAGCATTTT | CASGGRLDQPQHF
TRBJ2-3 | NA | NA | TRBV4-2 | TGTGCCAGCAGCCAAGCCGGACAGTCAGACACAGATACGCAGTATTTT | CASSQAGQSDTDTQYF
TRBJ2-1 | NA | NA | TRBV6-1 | TGTGCCAGCAGTTCGACTAGCTACAATGAGCAGTTCTTC | CASSSTSYNEQFF
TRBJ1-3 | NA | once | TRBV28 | TGTGCCAGCAGTTTAGGTACACAGTCTCTCGGAAACACCATATATTTT | CASSLGTQSLGNTIYF
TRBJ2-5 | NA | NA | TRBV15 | TGTGCCACCAGCGCCAACCCGGCGGTTAGCGGCCAAGAGACCCAGTACTTC | CATSANPAVSGQETQYF